This T cell receptor beta chain was identified in a study of blood T cell repertoires in COVID-19. Study details: COVID-19 samples collected from the United States, Italy and Spain covered acute and convalescent phases. From T cells, B-cell-depleted T cells, or PBMCs came the material, which was cDNA or gDNA.

Germline V CDR1 and CDR2: SEHNR, FQNEAQ (reference sequence). The CDR3 contains 15 residues. V shed 5 bases and J 5 bases; nucleotides not matched to a gene: 8. In the study's own analysis: Cell counts per sample came from amplifying reference gene primers. The protocol was immunoSEQ multiplex PCR, while the TCRdb copy is restricted to in-frame clones and leaves out a portion. The DNA gave D and trimming, while V, J and clone size come from that table. Of 120,000 to 150,000 clones listed, 85% to 90% are singletons. This rearrangement joins TRBV7-9 to TRBJ2-2, with TRBD1 matching over 7 bases. Sequencing was carried out using peripheral blood. The TCR comes from a woman between 50 and 59 years old with active or convalescent COVID-19. The CDR3 nucleotides read TGTGCCAGCAGCCTAGGAGACAGGGAGACCGGGGAGCTGTTTTTT. Translated: CASSLGDRETGELFF.